This is a list of T cell receptor beta chains from one sample in a study of blood T cell repertoires in COVID-19. Clones were sequenced by immunoSEQ multiplex PCR, and TCRdb holds only the in-frame ones, with some missing. Of about 140,000 clones in the sample, more than 75% were seen once. Sequencing was done on a sample of peripheral blood. The receptors stem from an older man with acute or convalescent COVID-19. CDR3s include the opening cysteine and the closing phenylalanine or tryptophan. The D gene is left open where the match is weak. Not all rows give a size; the values are once, few, many and, for expanded clones, a class.

D	V	size	J	CDR3	DNA
-	TRBV24-1	-	TRBJ2-1	CATSDLQRPGSYNEQFF	TGTGCCACCAGTGATTTGCAACGGCCAGGCTCCTACAATGAGCAGTTCTTC
TRBD1	TRBV19	-	TRBJ1-6	CASSMGVQGDSPLHF	TGTGCCAGTAGTATGGGCGTACAGGGGGACTCACCCCTCCACTTT
TRBD2	TRBV6-1	-	TRBJ2-5	CASRASGGSETQYF	TGTGCCAGCAGGGCTAGCGGGGGGTCAGAGACCCAGTACTTC
TRBD2	TRBV7-3	-	TRBJ2-3	CASSSWASGGLDTQYF	TGTGCCAGCAGCTCTTGGGCTAGCGGGGGGTTAGATACGCAGTATTTT
-	TRBV27	once	TRBJ2-7	CASSLSAQGYSYEQYF	TGTGCCAGCAGTTTATCCGCCCAGGGGTATTCCTACGAGCAGTACTTC
TRBD1	TRBV30	-	TRBJ1-1	CAWSEEAGGSWGNTEAFF	TGTGCCTGGAGTGAGGAGGCAGGGGGCTCCTGGGGGAACACTGAAGCTTTCTTT
-	TRBV3-1/TRBV3-2	once	TRBJ2-7	CASSLYRSAANEQYF	TGTGCCAGCAGCTTATATAGGTCGGCAGCGAACGAGCAGTACTTC
-	TRBV28	few	TRBJ2-7	CASSPPDSYEQYF	TGTGCCAGCAGTCCCCCTGACAGCTACGAGCAGTACTTC
TRBD1	TRBV29-1	-	TRBJ2-7	CSVQPGTGNYEQYF	TGCAGCGTTCAACCCGGGACAGGGAACTACGAGCAGTACTTC
-	TRBV9	-	TRBJ1-2	CASSVAPSTVNYGYTF	TGTGCCAGCAGCGTAGCTCCCTCGACAGTTAACTATGGCTACACCTTC
-	TRBV5-6	-	TRBJ1-1	CASGTGTRNTEAFF	TGTGCCAGCGGCACAGGAACCCGAAACACTGAAGCTTTCTTT
TRBD1	TRBV6-2/TRBV6-3	-	TRBJ1-1	CASSYVALTGTTEAFF	TGTGCCAGCAGTTACGTCGCCCTGACAGGGACGACTGAAGCTTTCTTT
-	TRBV27	-	TRBJ1-2	CASSLAGTLYGYTF	TGTGCCAGCAGTTTGGCCGGGACACTATATGGCTACACCTTC
TRBD1	TRBV18	-	TRBJ1-1	CASSPAQGATEAFF	TGTGCCAGCTCACCAGCACAGGGGGCGACTGAAGCTTTCTTT
-	TRBV19	-	TRBJ1-1	CASKYNLNTEAFF	TGTGCCAGTAAATACAATCTGAACACTGAAGCTTTCTTT
TRBD2	TRBV5-1	-	TRBJ2-1	CASSQTSGNNEQFF	TGCGCCAGCAGTCAAACTAGCGGAAACAATGAGCAGTTCTTC
-	TRBV7-9	-	TRBJ2-2	CASSFSWGPGELFF	TGTGCCAGCAGCTTCTCTTGGGGGCCCGGGGAGCTGTTTTTT
-	TRBV4-2	-	TRBJ2-3	CASSQDVGGGTVSTDTQYF	TGTGCCAGCAGCCAAGATGTGGGTGGGGGCACTGTAAGCACAGATACGCAGTATTTT
TRBD1	TRBV2	-	TRBJ1-1	CASSSGTGFTEAFF	TGTGCCAGCAGTTCCGGGACAGGGTTCACTGAAGCTTTCTTT
-	TRBV29-1	-	TRBJ2-7	CSVILSYEQYF	TGCAGCGTTATCCTGAGCTACGAGCAGTACTTC
TRBD1	TRBV19	-	TRBJ1-1	CASRPYSSRREVGGSSEAFF	TGTGCCAGTAGGCCCTATAGTTCGCGGCGCGAGGTAGGGGGCAGTTCTGAAGCTTTCTTT
TRBD1	TRBV7-2	-	TRBJ1-5	CASSTQGNNQPQHF	TGTGCCAGCAGCACACAGGGGAATAATCAGCCCCAGCATTTT
-	TRBV5-4	-	TRBJ2-5	CASSLEGETQYF	TGTGCCAGCAGCTTGGAGGGGGAGACCCAGTACTTC
TRBD1	TRBV20-1	-	TRBJ1-5	CSASEQGGNQPQHF	TGCAGTGCTAGTGAACAGGGGGGCAATCAGCCCCAGCATTTT
TRBD1	TRBV19	-	TRBJ2-2	CASSILQGAGTGELFF	TGTGCCAGTAGTATATTACAGGGGGCAGGCACCGGGGAGCTGTTTTTT
-	TRBV7-3	-	TRBJ2-1	CASSLSGRSYNEQFF	TGTGCCAGCAGCCTTAGCGGACGCTCCTACAATGAGCAGTTCTTC
-	TRBV18	-	TRBJ1-3	CASSTRQARAMGNTIYF	TGTGCCAGCTCAACCCGACAGGCGAGGGCGATGGGAAACACCATATATTTT
TRBD1	TRBV29-1	-	TRBJ1-3	CSVEDVVTGVSGNTIYF	TGCAGCGTTGAAGATGTCGTTACAGGGGTCTCTGGAAACACCATATATTTT
-	TRBV6-2/TRBV6-3	-	TRBJ2-6	CASSSSGAGANVLTF	TGTGCCAGCAGTTCCTCAGGGGCAGGAGCCAACGTCCTGACTTTC
TRBD2	TRBV24-1	-	TRBJ2-3	CATSDGGGTDTQYF	TGTGCCACCAGTGACGGGGGGGGCACAGATACGCAGTATTTT
-	TRBV6-2/TRBV6-3	few	TRBJ1-1	CASSYTTRQTENTEAFF	TGTGCCAGCAGTTACACGACGCGACAGACTGAGAACACTGAAGCTTTCTTT
-	TRBV5-4	-	TRBJ1-4	CASSLRDWDEKLFF	TGTGCCAGCAGCTTAAGGGACTGGGATGAAAAACTGTTTTTT
TRBD1	TRBV4-3	once	TRBJ1-4	CASSGTVLAAKLFF	TGCGCCAGCAGCGGGACAGTTTTGGCGGCAAAACTGTTTTTT
TRBD1	TRBV2	-	TRBJ2-3	CASSLGDSNYIRSSTDTQYF	TGTGCCAGCAGTCTTGGGGACAGTAACTACATTAGATCTAGCACAGATACGCAGTATTTT
-	TRBV5-4	few	TRBJ2-7	CASSFAEGGRSTYEQYF	TGTGCCAGCAGCTTCGCCGAAGGGGGACGGTCCACCTACGAGCAGTACTTC
TRBD2	TRBV19	-	TRBJ2-7	CASSRRARGAYEQYF	TGTGCCAGTAGCCGTCGGGCGCGGGGGGCCTACGAGCAGTACTTC
-	TRBV6-2/TRBV6-3	once	TRBJ1-5	CASSYLAGTKRPSQPQHF	TGTGCCAGCAGTTACCTAGCCGGGACAAAGAGACCCAGTCAGCCCCAGCATTTT
-	TRBV9	many	TRBJ2-3	CASSADFPDTQYF	TGTGCCAGCAGCGCCGACTTTCCAGATACGCAGTATTTT
TRBD2	TRBV14	-	TRBJ2-1	CASSQVAGGQYNEQFF	TGTGCCAGCAGCCAAGTAGCGGGGGGGCAATACAATGAGCAGTTCTTC
-	TRBV9	-	TRBJ2-2	CASSVVPGTTGELFF	TGTGCCAGCAGCGTAGTCCCCGGGACAACCGGGGAGCTGTTTTTT
-	TRBV4-3	once	TRBJ2-2	CASSQDKGAGELFF	TGCGCCAGCAGCCAAGATAAGGGGGCCGGGGAGCTGTTTTTT
TRBD2	TRBV3-1/TRBV3-2	-	TRBJ2-1	CATGGGGYNEQFF	TGTGCCACCGGCGGGGGGGGCTACAATGAGCAGTTCTTC
-	TRBV2	-	TRBJ1-2	CASTGGYGYTF	TGTGCCAGCACCGGGGGCTATGGCTACACCTTC
-	TRBV7-2	-	TRBJ2-7	CASSRQGSYEQYF	TGTGCCAGCAGCAGACAAGGCTCCTACGAGCAGTACTTC
-	TRBV10-3	-	TRBJ1-3	CAISEPQLKNTIYF	TGTGCCATCAGTGAACCACAGTTGAAAAACACCATATATTTT
-	TRBV7-3	few	TRBJ2-1	CASSPRRGSYNEQFF	TGTGCCAGCAGCCCACGTAGGGGCTCCTACAATGAGCAGTTCTTC
TRBD2	TRBV4-2	-	TRBJ2-7	CASSQVAGGHYEQYF	TGTGCCAGCAGCCAAGTAGCGGGGGGGCACTACGAGCAGTACTTC
TRBD1	TRBV6-5	few	TRBJ1-2	CASSRDSRYGYTF	TGTGCCAGCAGCCGGGACAGTAGATATGGCTACACCTTC
-	TRBV13	-	TRBJ1-4	CASSPPGKTNEKLFF	TGTGCCAGCAGCCCACCGGGTAAAACTAATGAAAAACTGTTTTTT
TRBD1	TRBV5-1	-	TRBJ1-2	CASSHRGQVGYTF	TGCGCCAGCAGCCACAGGGGGCAGGTTGGCTACACCTTC
-	TRBV7-9	-	TRBJ2-3	CASSPVNTDTQYF	TGTGCCAGCAGCCCGGTCAACACAGATACGCAGTATTTT
-	TRBV5-6	-	TRBJ2-5	CASSKYRVVQETQYF	TGTGCCAGCAGCAAATACAGGGTCGTCCAAGAGACCCAGTACTTC
-	TRBV7-6	-	TRBJ1-1	CASSRNTGMNTEAFF	TGTGCCAGCAGCCGAAATACAGGGATGAACACTGAAGCTTTCTTT
-	TRBV30	-	TRBJ2-6	CARRSGRWDSGANVLTF	TGTGCCCGGAGGAGCGGGCGGTGGGACTCTGGGGCCAACGTCCTGACTTTC
-	TRBV7-2	-	TRBJ2-7	CASAPILGEQYF	TGTGCCAGCGCCCCAATACTAGGAGAGCAGTACTTC
-	TRBV3-1/TRBV3-2	-	TRBJ2-2	CASSQQENTGELFF	TGTGCCAGCAGCCAACAGGAAAACACCGGGGAGCTGTTTTTT
TRBD1	TRBV7-9	-	TRBJ2-7	CASRGTDYEQYF	TGTGCCAGCAGAGGGACAGACTACGAGCAGTACTTC